The 17 T cell receptor beta chains presented below share a single source sample, sequenced in a study of T cells after somatic rescue of genetic block. Here immunoSEQ multiplex PCR was the method, and the copy in TCRdb shows in-frame clones only, minus some. This sample has 67,000 or so clones; approximately 91% occur once, and the top ten carry 2.8%. The sequencing sample was made of peripheral blood mononuclear cells (PBMCs). The receptors derive from a man aged 25-40 years.

V usage is TRBV6-5 and J usage is TRBJ2-5; D gene unclear. This CDR3 spans 11 amino acids. Between the trimmed V and J ends, which lost 4 bases and 5 bases, there was a span of 5 bases. Looked up from germline, CDR1 is MNHEY and CDR2 is SVGAGI. CDR3 sequence: CASSLGETQYF. In nucleotides, the CDR3 is TGTGCCAGCAGTTTAGGCGAGACCCAGTACTTC.

The chain joins TRBV28 to TRBJ1-4, with D hard to call. CDR1 and CDR2 (germline): MDHEN, SYDVKM. The CDR3 runs to 15 residues. V was shortened by 6 bases and J by 3 bases, with 14 bases between the two germline ends. The CDR3 DNA sequence: TGTGCCAGCAGGAGGGAAGGAGGAGCTAATGAAAAACTGTTTTTT. This codes for CASRREGGANEKLFF.

The chain combines TRBV19 with TRBJ2-3; possibly TRBD1 or TRBD2 for D (5 bases each). Germline loops: CDR1 LNHDA, CDR2 SQIVND (reference sequence). V was trimmed by 5 bases and J by 0 bases, leaving 6 bases between them. The CDR3 is 13 amino acids. CDR3 loop: CASSEGSTDTQYF. The CDR3 DNA reads as TGTGCCAGTAGTGAGGGGAGCACAGATACGCAGTATTTT.

The genes are TRBV19 and TRBJ2-2; 10 bases map to TRBD1. Germline V lookup: CDR1 LNHDA, CDR2 SQIVND (reference sequence). The CDR3 covers 15 residues. With V trimmed by 6 bases and J by 6 bases, 7 bases remained unmatched. The CDR3 DNA reads TGTGCCAGTAGATCCGGGACAGGGGTTTCCGGGGAGCTGTTTTTT. Its protein product is CASRSGTGVSGELFF.

The chain employs TRBV7-2 and TRBJ1-2; 9 nucleotides align to TRBD1. The ends lost 6 bases at V and 4 bases at J; junction bases unmatched: 3. Per the germline V gene, CDR1 is SGHTA and CDR2 is FQGNSA. The CDR3 extends over 13 amino acids. The CDR3 nucleotides are TGTGCCAGCAGTTCGGACAGGGGCTATGGCTACACCTTC. Translation: CASSSDRGYGYTF.

The chain couples TRBV13 to TRBJ1-2; D ambiguous. V was trimmed by 1 base and J by 4 bases, leaving 16 bases between them. Germline lookup yields CDR1 PRHDT and CDR2 FYEKMQ (reference sequence). The length of the CDR3 is 16 residues. For the CDR3, the DNA is TGTGCCAGCAGCTTAGAAGTGGGAGAGCCTCCCTATGGCTACACCTTC. Its protein is CASSLEVGEPPYGYTF.

The chain couples TRBV10-2 to TRBJ2-2; possibly TRBD1 for D (5 bases). The V gene's germline CDR1 is WSHSY and CDR2 SAAADI. Trimming cost V 6 bases and J 5 bases, with 10 bases left between them. This CDR3 contains 13 residues. CDR3 loop: CASRNQGTGELFF. CDR3 DNA sequence: TGCGCCAGCAGAAACCAGGGAACCGGGGAGCTGTTTTTT.

This clone appeared a few times. V and J are TRBV28 and TRBJ2-3; no reliable D call. The CDR3 has 11 amino acids. Trimming removed 4 bases at V and 7 bases at J, with 6 bases between. The V gene's germline CDR1 is MDHEN and CDR2 SYDVKM. CDR3 DNA sequence: TGTGCCAGCAGTTCTGGGAATACGCAGTATTTT. Protein sequence: CASSSGNTQYF. The full variable domain, in which reference TRBV28 and TRBJ2-3 provide the parts outside the CDR3, is DVKVTQSSRYLVKRTGEKVFLECVQDMDHENMFWYRQDPGLGLRLIYFSYDVKMKEKGDIPEGYSVSREKKERFSLILESASTNQTSMYLCASSSGNTQYFGPGTRLTVL.

The chain recombines TRBV5-4 with TRBJ2-3; 8 bases agree with TRBD2. The germline CDR1 and CDR2 sequences are SGHNT and YYREEE (reference sequence). The CDR3 totals 17 residues. V shed 6 bases, J shed 1 base, and the junction held 13 bases outside the gene matches. The CDR3 reads CASKGGAGAGGTDTQYF. CDR3 DNA sequence: TGTGCCAGCAAGGGGGGAGCGGGGGCGGGTGGCACAGATACGCAGTATTTT.

This clone occurred once. This sample also contains other DNA sequences that code for the same CDR3. The chain carries TRBV5-1 and TRBJ1-5, with unresolved D. CDR1 is SGHRS, CDR2 YFSETQ, per germline. The CDR3 contains 14 residues. Deletions cut 0 bases from V and 6 bases from J, with 10 bases between. The CDR3 nucleotides read TGCGCCAGCAGCTTGGGGGGTGTGGGTCAGCCCCAGCATTTT. Translating it yields CASSLGGVGQPQHF.

The chain recombines TRBV18 with TRBJ2-3; D gene unclear. Between the trimmed V and J ends, which lost 5 bases and 0 bases, there was a span of 9 bases. The CDR3 has 14 amino acids. CDR1 is KGHSH and CDR2 is LQKENI in the germline V gene. The chain's CDR3 is CASSSGPSTDTQYF. In DNA form, the CDR3 reads TGTGCCAGCTCATCCGGACCGAGCACAGATACGCAGTATTTT.

The sample holds one count of this clone. The chain recombines TRBV5-1 with TRBJ2-3, with D tentatively TRBD2 (5 bases). CDR1 is SGHRS and CDR2 is YFSETQ in the germline V gene. The CDR3 sequence is 15 residues long. V was trimmed by 2 bases and J by 1 base, leaving 11 bases between them. The CDR3 loop is CASSLSGSRTDTQYF. CDR3 bases: TGCGCCAGCAGCTTAAGCGGCAGCCGCACAGATACGCAGTATTTT.

The rearrangement joins TRBV14 to TRBJ2-7, with D possibly matching TRBD1 (5 bases). V lost 6 bases and J 3 bases, leaving 12 bases between the germline ends. The CDR3 is made up of 13 amino acids. CDR1 is SGHDN, CDR2 FVKESK, per germline. CDR3 loop: CASSRTTLYEQYF. The DNA for the CDR3 is TGTGCCAGCAGTCGGACAACCCTCTACGAGCAGTACTTC.

The CDR3 bases are TGTGCCAGCAGTTCGGGGGGCGGTTCACCCCTCCACTTT. Amino acids: CASSSGGGSPLHF. The rearrangement links TRBV6-5 to TRBJ1-6, with D tentatively TRBD1 (6 bases). The CDR3 contains 13 residues. CDR1 is MNHEY, CDR2 SVGAGI, per germline. Trimming removed 4 bases from V and 9 bases from J, with 10 bases in between.

The chain carries TRBV6-6 and TRBJ2-3; no clear D gene. The length of the CDR3 is 14 residues. V was trimmed by 3 bases and J by 5 bases, leaving 12 bases between them. Per the germline V gene, CDR1 is MNHNY and CDR2 is SVGAGI (reference sequence). In DNA form, the CDR3 reads TGTGCCAGCAGTTATCTAGGGTCCAAAGATACGCAGTATTTT. Residues: CASSYLGSKDTQYF.

The chain joins TRBV30 to TRBJ2-6, with TRBD1 matching 8 bases. CDR1 is GTSNPN, CDR2 SVGIG, per germline (reference sequence). The CDR3 has 16 amino acids. J gave up 0 bases and V 3 bases, and 4 bases lay outside the gene matches. This chain's CDR3 is CAWSGQGSSGANVLTF. The CDR3, as DNA: TGTGCCTGGAGCGGACAGGGCAGCTCTGGGGCCAACGTCCTGACTTTC.

V and J are TRBV27 and TRBJ2-5; 9 bases line up with TRBD2. Trimming cost V 6 bases and J 5 bases; bases outside gene matches: 10. Germline CDR1 is MNHEY and CDR2 is SMNVEV (reference sequence). This CDR3 comprises 15 residues. CDR3 amino acids: CASSPTSGLGETQYF. CDR3 sequence (DNA): TGTGCCAGCAGCCCGACTAGCGGTCTTGGGGAGACCCAGTACTTC.